Listed here are 15 T cell receptor beta chains from one sample, sequenced in a study of CD39 and CD103 CD8 tumor-infiltrating T cells (dated by TCRdb to between 2017 and 2018). Library generation was performed with the immunoSEQ multiplex PCR assay. TCRdb limited this immuneACCESS table to in-frame rearrangements with V and J called. A share of clones is missing; checked studies link under half to unresolved V genes, and the rest is unexplained. The sample table shows about 15,000 clones, and about nine tenths are seen once. Around 4% of the sample is in the top ten clones. Sequenced material: CD8+ T cells sorted from blood. Taken with the paper, the label for cell subset or site translates to: total memory CD8 T cells (CD45RA-CCR7+/-) from blood or uninvolved lymph node. The receptors were gathered from a human donor with head and neck squamous cell carcinoma.

This CDR3 is CASSFWTDGYGYTF. CDR3 sequence (DNA): TGTGCCAGCAGCTTCTGGACAGACGGCTATGGCTACACCTTC. The chain combines TRBV7-9 with TRBJ1-2, with a weak D call TRBD1 (6 bases). CDR1 and CDR2 (germline): SEHNR, FQNEAQ (reference sequence). The CDR3 runs to 14 residues. V lost 3 bases and J 4 bases, leaving 12 bases between the germline ends.

The sample holds one count of this clone. The gene calls are TRBV27 and TRBJ1-5; tentative D call: TRBD1 (5 bases). V lost 8 bases, J lost 6 bases, and 14 bases lay in between. Per germline, CDR1 MNHEY and CDR2 SMNVEV (reference sequence). This CDR3 contains 13 residues. The CDR3 DNA follows: TGTGCCAGCCGGTGGGGCTTTGGTCAGCCCCAGCATTTT. Translated, it gives CASRWGFGQPQHF.

This rearrangement joins TRBV5-4 to TRBJ2-4; no clear D gene. CDR1 is SGHNT, CDR2 YYREEE, per germline (reference sequence). The CDR3 has 12 amino acids. V was pared by 4 bases and J by 7 bases, with 9 bases between. The CDR3 loop reads CASSQGPNIQYF. The CDR3 bases are TGTGCCAGCAGCCAAGGGCCGAACATTCAGTACTTC.

The rearrangement uses TRBV11-2 and TRBJ1-3; D is unclear. This CDR3 contains 16 residues. Germline V CDR1 and CDR2: SGHAT, FQNNGV. The V end was cut by 3 bases, the J end by 0 bases, with 12 bases between. The CDR3 DNA reads as TGTGCCAGCAGCTTCGGGTGGGGAGACTCTGGAAACACCATATATTTT. Translation: CASSFGWGDSGNTIYF.

The chain is built from TRBV6-5 and TRBJ1-2; D unresolved. Germline CDR1 is MNHEY and CDR2 is SVGAGI. This CDR3 region has 13 residues. Trimming took off 2 bases at V and 4 bases at J, with 8 bases between the two ends. In DNA form, the CDR3 reads TGTGCCAGCAGTTACACAGAAAGCTATGGCTACACCTTC. The encoded protein is CASSYTESYGYTF.

The V gene is TRBV27, the J gene TRBJ2-3, with D tentatively TRBD2 (5 bases). The CDR3 is 14 residues long. Trimming left V 4 bases short and J 3 bases short, with 11 bases between. Germline V gene data show CDR1 as MNHEY and CDR2 as SMNVEV (reference sequence). CDR3: CASSSADSTDTQYF. The CDR3 coding sequence is TGTGCCAGCAGTTCGGCGGACTCGACAGATACGCAGTATTTT.

The chain combines TRBV5-6 with TRBJ2-1; the match to TRBD1 covers 9 bases. This CDR3 has 16 amino acids. The V and J ends lost 0 bases and 9 bases, in that order; junction bases with no gene match: 10. Germline CDR1 is SGHDT and CDR2 is YYEEEE. As DNA, the CDR3 is TGTGCCAGCAGCTTGGAAATGGGACAGGGTTGGGGTGAGCAGTTCTTC. Protein: CASSLEMGQGWGEQFF.

DNA of the CDR3: TGCGCCAGCAGTCAAACCAATGAGGAAAATCAGCCCCAGCATTTT. Translating gives CASSQTNEENQPQHF. This chain uses TRBV23-1 with TRBJ1-5; unclear D gene. TRBV23-1 has ORF status, its function being uncertain. With 2 bases removed from V and 4 bases from J, the gap between germline ends came to 12 bases. CDR3 size: 15 residues.

Only one count was recorded for this clone. V and J are TRBV7-3 and TRBJ2-7; possibly TRBD1 or TRBD2 for D (5 bases each). Looked up from germline, CDR1 is SGHTA and CDR2 is FQGTGA. This CDR3 spans 13 amino acids. V was trimmed by 3 bases and J by 6 bases, leaving 12 bases between them. The CDR3 spells CASSLGPTVEQYF. CDR3 DNA sequence: TGTGCCAGCAGCTTGGGACCGACCGTCGAGCAGTACTTC. Combining the CDR3 with reference TRBV7-3 and TRBJ2-7 gives the whole variable domain GAGVSQTPSNKVTEKGKYVELRCDPISGHTALYWYRQSLGQGPEFLIYFQGTGAADDSGLPNDRFFAVRPEGSVSTLKIQRTERGDSAVYLCASSLGPTVEQYFGPGTRLTVT.

The CDR3: CASTGVNTGELFF. Written as DNA, the CDR3 is TGTGCCAGCACAGGGGTTAACACCGGGGAGCTGTTTTTT. The rearrangement uses TRBV6-5 and TRBJ2-2; a weak D match, TRBD1 (6 bases). The V gene lost 7 bases and the J gene lost 2 bases, with 8 bases spanning the gap. The CDR3 length is 13 residues. Per germline, CDR1 MNHEY and CDR2 SVGAGI.

V and J are TRBV2 and TRBJ2-1, with D unclear. V was clipped by 10 bases and J by 4 bases, with 17 bases between them. The CDR3 consists of 14 residues. The germline V gene has CDR1 SNHLY and CDR2 FYNNEI. CDR3 loop: CATLANGVYNEQFF. The CDR3 nucleotides read TGTGCCACCCTTGCTAACGGAGTTTACAATGAGCAGTTCTTC.

CDR3 residues: CASSLGQDDYGYTF. CDR3 bases: TGTGCCAGCAGCTTGGGACAGGACGATTATGGCTACACCTTC. The J gene is TRBJ1-2, the V gene TRBV13; TRBD1 agrees at 8 bases. From germline, CDR1 is PRHDT and CDR2 FYEKMQ (reference sequence). Trimming cost V 3 bases and J 5 bases; bases outside gene matches: 5. The CDR3 loop spans 14 amino acids.

The rearrangement uses TRBV7-3 and TRBJ1-6; D call uncertain. The CDR3 is 13 amino acids. V was shortened by 0 bases and J by 10 bases, with 7 bases between the two germline ends. Per germline, CDR1 SGHTA and CDR2 FQGTGA. CDR3 sequence (DNA): TGTGCCAGCAGCTTAACCATCGGATCACCCCTCCACTTT. Translation: CASSLTIGSPLHF.

The chain has TRBV2 and TRBJ1-1; possibly TRBD1 for D (6 bases). The germline gives CDR1 SNHLY, CDR2 FYNNEI. Trimming left V 8 bases short and J 0 bases short, with 10 bases between. The CDR3 has 13 amino acids. In DNA form, the CDR3 reads TGTGCCAGCCAAGGGGGTGTGAACACTGAAGCTTTCTTT. Translated, it gives CASQGGVNTEAFF.

This clone was observed once. This chain joins TRBV19 and TRBJ1-1, with a possible D match to TRBD1 (6 bases). There are 13 residues in the CDR3. Trimming left V 8 bases short and J 4 bases short, with 14 bases between. CDR1 and CDR2 (germline): LNHDA, SQIVND (reference sequence). The CDR3 loop is CASSTGTVTEAFF. CDR3 nucleotides: TGTGCCAGTTCTACAGGGACTGTCACTGAAGCTTTCTTT. The whole variable domain, remainder taken from reference TRBV19 and TRBJ1-1, is DGGITQSPKYLFRKEGQNVTLSCEQNLNHDAMYWYRQDPGQGLRLIYYSQIVNDFQKGDIAEGYSVSREKKESFPLTVTSAQKNPTAFYLCASSTGTVTEAFFGQGTRLTVV.